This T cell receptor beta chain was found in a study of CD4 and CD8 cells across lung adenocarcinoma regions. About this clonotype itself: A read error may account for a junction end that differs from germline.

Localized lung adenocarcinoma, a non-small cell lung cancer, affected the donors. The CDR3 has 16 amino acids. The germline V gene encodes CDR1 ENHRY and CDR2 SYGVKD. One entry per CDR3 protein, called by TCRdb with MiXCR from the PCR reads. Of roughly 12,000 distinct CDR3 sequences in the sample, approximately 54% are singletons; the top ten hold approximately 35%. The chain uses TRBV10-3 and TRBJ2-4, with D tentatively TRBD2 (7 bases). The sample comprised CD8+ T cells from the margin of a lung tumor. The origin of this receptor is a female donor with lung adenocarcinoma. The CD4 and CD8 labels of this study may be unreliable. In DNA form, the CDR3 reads TGTGTGAGCCGCGTCCCGAGGCCGGGGGGCAAAAACATTCAGTACTTT. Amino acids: CVSRVPRPGGKNIQYF.